Sequencing of this TCR beta chain was carried out in a study of shared clonotypes between healthy human individuals. This table comes from immunoSEQ multiplex PCR, and its TCRdb copy is limited to in-frame clones, with some not included. The sample lists roughly 1,600,000 clones, about 98.5% occurring once. This CDR3 is 16 amino acids long. The germline gives CDR1 SGHRS, CDR2 YFSETQ. J gave up 2 bases and V 4 bases, and 4 bases lay outside the gene matches. This receptor was obtained from a man aged 30 to 45 in good health. The rearrangement joins TRBV5-1 to TRBJ2-1, with 12 bases that match TRBD2. The sequencing sample was made of naive CD4+ T cells sorted from blood. Subset in this sample: CD45RA+ positively selected. The CDR3 nucleotides read TGCGCCAGCAGCCAACTAGCGGGAGGTACCTACAATGAGCAGTTCTTC. Translated, it gives CASSQLAGGTYNEQFF. Combining the CDR3 with reference TRBV5-1 and TRBJ2-1 gives the whole variable domain KAGVTQTPRYLIKTRGQQVTLSCSPISGHRSVSWYQQTPGQGLQFLFEYFSETQRNKGNFPGRFSGRQFSNSRSEMNVSTLELGDSALYLCASSQLAGGTYNEQFFGPGTRLTVL.